The next 13 T cell receptor beta chains were all read from a single sample in a study of T-cell memory formation after mild COVID-19. TCRdb fed the 5' RACE reads into MiXCR, producing one record per CDR3 protein. This table holds about 620,000 distinct CDR3 sequences, more than 15% found once. The sequenced sample was PBMCs or a T cell subset sorted from them (not recorded which). Every receptor here comes from an adult woman who had mild COVID-19 (a few samples of this study predate the infection). Cell type and time point are not known.

V usage is TRBV7-9 and J usage is TRBJ1-2; D is undetermined. V lost 0 bases, J lost 10 bases, and 18 bases lay in between. The CDR3 extends over 15 amino acids. CDR1 and CDR2 from the germline V gene are SEHNR and FQNEAQ (reference sequence). The CDR3 DNA sequence: TGTGCCAGCAGCTTAGCCCAAGGGAACAGCCGCTCCTACACCTTC. This translates into CASSLAQGNSRSYTF.

The rearrangement uses TRBV7-9 and TRBJ1-3; D gene uncertain. CDR3 length: 13 amino acids. CDR1 is SEHNR and CDR2 is FQNEAQ in the germline V gene (reference sequence). V shed 0 bases and J shed 4 bases, with 4 bases lying between them. CDR3 sequence: CASSLAAGNTIYF. The DNA of the CDR3 is TGTGCCAGCAGCTTAGCGGCAGGAAACACCATATATTTT.

The table lists this clonotype with a few counts. The chain recombines TRBV7-9 with TRBJ1-1; 7 bases are shared with TRBD1. Per germline, CDR1 SEHNR and CDR2 FQNEAQ (reference sequence). Trimming cost V 7 bases and J 0 bases; bases outside gene matches: 5. The CDR3 is 14 residues long. The CDR3 protein is CASKKTGMNTEAFF. For the CDR3, the DNA is TGTGCCAGCAAAAAGACAGGGATGAACACTGAAGCTTTCTTT.

This clonotype was seen at least ten times. CDR3 bases: TGCGCCAGCAGTAACGGGTTTGGTACTGAAGCTTTCTTT. Translation gives CASSNGFGTEAFF. The chain has TRBV5-1 and TRBJ1-1; no reliable D call. Germline lookup yields CDR1 SGHRS and CDR2 YFSETQ. Trimming removed 5 bases at V and 5 bases at J, with 13 bases between. The CDR3 spans 13 residues.

This CDR3 reads CASSTTAGDTQYF. The CDR3 DNA is TGTGCCAGCTCAACGACTGCGGGGGATACGCAGTATTTT. The chain recombines TRBV18 with TRBJ2-3; possibly TRBD2 for D (6 bases). V lost 5 bases and J 6 bases, leaving 12 bases between the germline ends. CDR1 and CDR2 from the germline V gene are KGHSH and LQKENI. The CDR3 is made up of 13 amino acids. Supplemented by reference TRBV18 and TRBJ2-3, the full variable domain reads NAGVMQNPRHLVRRRGQEARLRCSPMKGHSHVYWYRQLPEEGLKFMVYLQKENIIDESGMPKERFSAEFPKEGPSILRIQQVVRGDSAAYFCASSTTAGDTQYFGPGTRLTVL.

This sequence joins TRBV24-1 and TRBJ2-7; 7 positions agree with TRBD1. Germline V gene lookup returns CDR1 KGHDR and CDR2 SFDVKD. The CDR3 has 12 residues. V trimming: 9 bases; J trimming: 0 bases; junction bases outside the gene matches: 1. The CDR3 coding sequence is TGTGCCACCGGGGACAGCTCCTACGAGCAGTACTTC. This translates into CATGDSSYEQYF.

This clonotype showed up just a few times. The chain uses TRBV5-1 and TRBJ2-1; TRBD2 matches at 9 bases. Germline values: CDR1 SGHRS, CDR2 YFSETQ. After removal of 4 bases from V and 1 base from J, the junction contained 6 bases not matched to a gene. The CDR3 sequence is 16 residues long. This CDR3 is CASSSGTSRSYNEQFF. The CDR3 DNA is TGCGCCAGCAGCAGCGGGACTAGCAGGTCCTACAATGAGCAGTTCTTC.

V usage is TRBV29-1 and J usage is TRBJ2-3, with TRBD1 identical over 7 bases. V lost 8 bases, J lost 2 bases, and 10 bases stayed unmatched. The CDR3 consists of 14 residues. Germline assignment: CDR1 SQVTM and CDR2 ANQGSEA. CDR3 protein: CSTAGQGVTDTQYF. CDR3 sequence (DNA): TGCAGCACGGCTGGCCAGGGGGTCACAGATACGCAGTATTTT.

This clonotype was observed at least ten times. V and J are TRBV7-9 and TRBJ2-2; no definite D call. The ends were cut back, 5 bases at V and 2 bases at J, with 12 bases in the middle. The germline V gene has CDR1 SEHNR and CDR2 FQNEAQ (reference sequence). CDR3 size: 15 residues. The DNA of the CDR3 is TGTGCCAGCAGCACACGTCCTTCCAACACCGGGGAGCTGTTTTTT. It translates to CASSTRPSNTGELFF.

The V gene is TRBV5-5, the J gene TRBJ1-1; maybe TRBD1 (6 bases). Looked up from germline, CDR1 is SGHKS and CDR2 is YYEKEE (reference sequence). The CDR3 length is 15 residues. Trimming removed 5 bases from V and 3 bases from J, with 17 bases in between. The CDR3 coding sequence is TGTGCCAGCAGGTTTGGGGCGGGGGCGGACACTGAAGCTTTCTTT. It specifies CASRFGAGADTEAFF.

The chain combines TRBV30 with TRBJ2-2; D gene uncertain. The CDR3 covers 11 residues. V lost 3 bases and J 7 bases, leaving 6 bases between the germline ends. CDR1 GTSNPN and CDR2 SVGIG come from the germline V gene (reference sequence). The CDR3 DNA sequence: TGTGCCTGGAGGTGGCGCGGGGAGCTGTTTTTT. As protein: CAWRWRGELFF.

This clonotype was seen only a few times. The chain carries TRBV2 and TRBJ2-1, with no clear D. Trimming took 6 bases from V and 10 from J, leaving 19 bases between them. Germline loops: CDR1 SNHLY, CDR2 FYNNEI. The CDR3 extends over 14 amino acids. CDR3 nucleotides: TGTGCCAGCAGATTCTCGAATCCCCGACCCGAGCAGTTCTTC. Translation gives CASRFSNPRPEQFF.

This clonotype was found once. This sequence joins TRBV9 and TRBJ2-1; D ambiguous. The CDR3 is 14 amino acids. The V and J ends lost 7 bases and 0 bases respectively, with 11 bases between them. The V gene's germline CDR1 is SGDLS and CDR2 YYNGEE. For the CDR3, the DNA is TGTGCCAGCGAACGTAGCAACTCCTACAATGAGCAGTTCTTC. Translation gives CASERSNSYNEQFF.